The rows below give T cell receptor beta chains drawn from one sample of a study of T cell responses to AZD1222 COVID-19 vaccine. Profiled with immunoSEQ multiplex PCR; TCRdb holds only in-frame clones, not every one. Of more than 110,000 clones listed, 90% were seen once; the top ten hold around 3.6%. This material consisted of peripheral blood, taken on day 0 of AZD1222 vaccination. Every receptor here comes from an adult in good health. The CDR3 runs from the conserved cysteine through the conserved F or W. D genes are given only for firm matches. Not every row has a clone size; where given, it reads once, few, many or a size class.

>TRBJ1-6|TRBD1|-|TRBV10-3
TGTGCCATCAGGGAACTAGGGACAGGCGCGAATTCACCCCTCCACTTT
CAIRELGTGANSPLHF
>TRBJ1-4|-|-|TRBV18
TGTGCCAGCTCACCAGCCGTGAATGAAAAACTGTTTTTT
CASSPAVNEKLFF
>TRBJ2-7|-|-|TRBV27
TGTGCCAGCAGTTTAGCCGGGGTCTACGAGCAGTACTTC
CASSLAGVYEQYF
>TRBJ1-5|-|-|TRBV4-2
TGTGCCAGCAGCCCTTACAGGGTCAGCAATCAGCCCCAGCATTTT
CASSPYRVSNQPQHF
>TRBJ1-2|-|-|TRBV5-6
TGTGCCAGCAGCCAGGATAACTATGGCTACACCTTC
CASSQDNYGYTF
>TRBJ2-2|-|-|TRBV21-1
TGTGCCAGCAACCAGGGGGGACACGGACATCAAAAAAATAACACCGGGGAGCTGTTTTTT
CASNQGGHGHQKNNTGELFF
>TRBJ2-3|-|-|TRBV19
TGTGCCAGTAGTATTCTAGCCTTTAGCACAGATACGCAGTATTTT
CASSILAFSTDTQYF
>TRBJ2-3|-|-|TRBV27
TGTGCCAGCAGTTTACGTCGGGCTCAGGCAGATACGCAGTATTTT
CASSLRRAQADTQYF
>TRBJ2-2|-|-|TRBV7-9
TGTGCCAGCAGCTCCTCCAAAACTAGCCAGAACACCGGGGAGCTGTTTTTT
CASSSSKTSQNTGELFF
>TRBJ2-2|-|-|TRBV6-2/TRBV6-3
TGTGCCAGCAGTCCAGAGGGGAGGGAGCTGTTTTTT
CASSPEGRELFF
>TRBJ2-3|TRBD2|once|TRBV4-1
TGCGCCAGCAGCCAAGAAATCGATAGCGGGAGAGACGGCACAGATACGCAGTATTTT
CASSQEIDSGRDGTDTQYF
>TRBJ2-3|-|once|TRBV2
TGTGCCAGCAGCCGGGACCCTCAAGATACGCAGTATTTT
CASSRDPQDTQYF
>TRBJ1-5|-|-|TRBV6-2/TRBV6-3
TGTGCCAGCAGTAGGGCAGGGGTAATAGAGAATCAGCCCCAGCATTTT
CASSRAGVIENQPQHF
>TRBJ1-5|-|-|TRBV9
TGTGCCAGCAGCGTAGGAATCGCCCAGCCCCAGCATTTT
CASSVGIAQPQHF
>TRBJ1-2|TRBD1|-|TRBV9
TGTGCCAGCAGCGCGACAGGGGGCTTCTTCGGCTACACCTTC
CASSATGGFFGYTF
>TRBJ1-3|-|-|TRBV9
TGTGCCAGCAGCGTTGTGCAGGGAACTGGAAACACCATATATTTT
CASSVVQGTGNTIYF
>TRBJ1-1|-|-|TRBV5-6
TGTGCCAGCAGCGGAACCTCAGGGGTAACTGAAGCTTTCTTT
CASSGTSGVTEAFF
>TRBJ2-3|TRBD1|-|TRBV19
TGTGCCAGTAACAGCGGACAGGGCCTCACAGATACGCAGTATTTT
CASNSGQGLTDTQYF
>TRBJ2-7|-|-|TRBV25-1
TGTGCCAGCAGCCGGGACACAAACTACGAGCAGTACTTC
CASSRDTNYEQYF
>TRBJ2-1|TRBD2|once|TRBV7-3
TGTGCCAGCAGCTTAATCCGATTCCTAGCGGGAGGGCCGAATCCCCCCTCCGGGAATGAGCAGTTCTTC
CASSLIRFLAGGPNPPSGNEQFF
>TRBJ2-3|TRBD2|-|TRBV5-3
TGTGCCAGAAGCGCGGGACTAGTCACAGATACGCAGTATTTT
CARSAGLVTDTQYF
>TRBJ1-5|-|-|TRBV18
TGTGCCAGCTCACATATTGACGGCAATCAGCCCCAGCATTTT
CASSHIDGNQPQHF
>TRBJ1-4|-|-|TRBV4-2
TGTGCCAGCAGCCAAGGTAGCGCCGGGGGTGAAAAACTGTTTTTT
CASSQGSAGGEKLFF